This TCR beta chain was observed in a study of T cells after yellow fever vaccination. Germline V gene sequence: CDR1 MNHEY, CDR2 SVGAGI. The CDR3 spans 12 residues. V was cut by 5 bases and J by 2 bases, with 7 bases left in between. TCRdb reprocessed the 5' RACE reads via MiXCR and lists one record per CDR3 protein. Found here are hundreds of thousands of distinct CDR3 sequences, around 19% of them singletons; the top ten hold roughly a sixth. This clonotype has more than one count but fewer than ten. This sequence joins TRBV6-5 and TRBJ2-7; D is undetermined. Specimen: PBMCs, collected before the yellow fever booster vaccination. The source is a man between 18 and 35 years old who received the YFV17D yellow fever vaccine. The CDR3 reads CASSPETYEQYF. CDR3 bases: TGTGCCAGCAGTCCAGAGACCTACGAGCAGTACTTC.